These 16 T cell receptor beta chains share one sample of origin, sequenced in a study of T cell responses to AZD1222 COVID-19 vaccine. The data were produced by immunoSEQ multiplex PCR, yet TCRdb's version contains in-frame clones alone and is incomplete. The table lists more than 85,000 clones, around 90% of them singletons. The specimen comprised peripheral blood, sampled 28 days after the second AZD1222 dose. The receptor set was obtained from an adult who received the AZD1222 COVID-19 vaccine.

The rearrangement links TRBV6-5 to TRBJ1-4; 10 bases are shared with TRBD1. CDR3 length: 14 residues. Germline CDR1 reads MNHEY; CDR2 reads SVGAGI. J lost 6 bases, V lost 10 bases, and 8 bases had no gene match. The CDR3 coding sequence is TGTGCCACCACAGGAGGGACAGGGGATGAAAAACTGTTTTTT. This sequence encodes CATTGGTGDEKLFF.

Only one count was recorded for this clone. CDR3 sequence (DNA): TGTGCCAGCAGCGCCCAGGGGGCCACCGGGGAGCTGTTTTTT. Translated, it gives CASSAQGATGELFF. This chain uses TRBV14 with TRBJ2-2; 8 positions agree with TRBD1. Germline V gene data show CDR1 as SGHDN and CDR2 as FVKESK. The CDR3 has 14 residues. V dropped 5 bases and J dropped 4; count of bases not matched to a gene: 3. The full variable domain, in which reference TRBV14 and TRBJ2-2 provide the parts outside the CDR3, is EAGVTQFPSHSVIEKGQTVTLRCDPISGHDNLYWYRRVMGKEIKFLLHFVKESKQDESGMPNNRFLAERTGGTYSTLKVQPAELEDSGVYFCASSAQGATGELFFGEGSRLTVL.

This sequence joins TRBV6-5 and TRBJ1-1; no clear D. CDR1 is MNHEY, CDR2 SVGAGI, per germline. Deletions cut 4 bases from V and 4 bases from J, with 10 bases between. The length of the CDR3 is 13 residues. The CDR3 DNA sequence: TGTGCCAGCAGTTGGGAGGTGAGCACTGAAGCTTTCTTT. This sequence encodes CASSWEVSTEAFF.

The V gene is TRBV12-3 or TRBV12-4, the J gene TRBJ2-3; D call uncertain. Trimming pared 6 bases from V and 2 bases from J, leaving 0 bases between. The CDR3 is 10 amino acids. The CDR3 reads CASSTDTQYF. The CDR3 DNA follows: TGTGCCAGCAGCACAGATACGCAGTATTTT.

The rearrangement uses TRBV19 and TRBJ1-4; possible D gene TRBD1, 6 bases. The CDR3 has 17 amino acids. V was trimmed by 5 bases and J by 7 bases, leaving 23 bases between them. Germline V gene data show CDR1 as LNHDA and CDR2 as SQIVND (reference sequence). This chain's CDR3 is CASSGHRVGQRGEKLFF. CDR3 sequence (DNA): TGTGCCAGTAGTGGCCACAGGGTAGGGCAACGGGGTGAAAAACTGTTTTTT.

The CDR3 DNA reads TGCAGTGCTCCCCGACAGAGCGAGCAGTACTTC. Protein: CSAPRQSEQYF. This chain uses TRBV20-1 with TRBJ2-7; D perhaps matches TRBD1 (5 bases). The V and J ends lost 5 bases and 6 bases respectively, with 11 bases between them. The germline gives CDR1 DFQATT, CDR2 SNEGSKA (reference sequence). CDR3 length: 11 residues.

CDR3 amino acids: CASSDSRRTNEKLFF. In nucleotides, the CDR3 is TGCGCCAGCAGTGACAGCAGGAGAACTAATGAAAAACTGTTTTTT. The rearrangement uses TRBV10-2 and TRBJ1-4; no firm D call. CDR3 length: 15 amino acids. V shed 3 bases and J shed 1 base, with 9 bases lying between them. Per germline, CDR1 WSHSY and CDR2 SAAADI.

The rearrangement joins TRBV7-3 to TRBJ1-1; D not certain. Per germline, CDR1 SGHTA and CDR2 FQGTGA. The CDR3 contains 14 residues. The V and J ends lost 3 bases and 4 bases respectively, with 12 bases between them. The CDR3 spells CASSLSRSTTEAFF. Here the CDR3 DNA reads TGTGCCAGCAGCTTGAGCAGGTCGACCACTGAAGCTTTCTTT.

On this clone: Since the CDR3 does not end with the conserved phenylalanine or tryptophan, this likely comes from a read error. The limits of the CDR3 on the DNA are not certain, so only TCRdb's listed CDR3 is given. The chain joins TRBV23-1 to TRBJ2-7. TRBV23-1 is known as an ORF, though its function is uncertain. The CDR3 is 11 residues long, counting both termini. The CDR3: CASSQPKGGGP.

The chain couples TRBV3-1 (or the pseudogene TRBV3-2) to TRBJ2-2; either TRBD1 or TRBD2 may fit D (6 bases each). CDR3 size: 17 residues. The V gene lost 6 bases and the J gene lost 4 bases, with 21 bases spanning the gap. The germline V gene has CDR1 LGHDT and CDR2 YNNKEL (reference sequence). The CDR3 nucleotides are TGTGCCAGCAGTTTGTTAACGGGGGCGGGCGGCACCGGGGAGCTGTTTTTT. This gives the protein CASSLLTGAGGTGELFF.

The V call is TRBV7-2, the J call TRBJ2-1; TRBD1 is a possible D gene (7 bases). The ends were cut back, 3 bases at V and 6 bases at J, with 12 bases in the middle. The CDR3 spans 14 residues. Germline CDR1 is SGHTA and CDR2 is FQGNSA. CDR3 coding DNA: TGTGCCAGCAGCTTTCAGGGGGGTAGCAATGAGCAGTTCTTC. Protein sequence: CASSFQGGSNEQFF.

This clone was picked up one time. J is TRBJ1-4 and V is TRBV23-1; D not resolved. Being an ORF, TRBV23-1 has a function that is uncertain. V shed 1 base and J shed 8 bases, with 11 bases lying between them. CDR3 length: 14 amino acids. In DNA form, the CDR3 reads TGCGCCAGCAGTCAATTCTCCGGTTTAGAAAAACTGTTTTTT. It translates to CASSQFSGLEKLFF.

The table lists this clone with a count of one. The V and J genes are TRBV18 and TRBJ1-2, with no clear D. Trimming left V 0 bases short and J 4 bases short, with 15 bases between. CDR1 KGHSH and CDR2 LQKENI come from the germline V gene. The CDR3 is made up of 16 amino acids. CDR3 region: CASSPPSSGISYGYTF. The DNA for the CDR3 is TGTGCCAGCTCACCACCGTCGTCAGGAATCTCCTATGGCTACACCTTC.

The V call is TRBV13, the J call TRBJ2-7, with TRBD1 as a possible D gene (5 bases). The germline gives CDR1 PRHDT, CDR2 FYEKMQ (reference sequence). The CDR3 covers 15 residues. V gave up 5 bases and J gave up 6 bases, with 20 bases separating them. The CDR3 here is CASSNRQRRLFEQYF. The CDR3 nucleotides are TGTGCCAGCAGCAACAGACAGAGACGCCTGTTCGAGCAGTACTTC.

The V gene is TRBV18, the J gene TRBJ1-4; weak D call: TRBD1 (6 bases). This CDR3 contains 15 residues. Trimming took 1 base from V and 7 from J, leaving 13 bases between them. Germline CDR1 KGHSH, CDR2 LQKENI. CDR3 in DNA: TGTGCCAGCTCACCACAGGGGGGAAGCAGTGAAAAACTGTTTTTT. Its protein product is CASSPQGGSSEKLFF.

This chain connects TRBV5-6 to TRBJ2-7; D tentatively reads TRBD1 or TRBD2 (5 bases each). V was clipped by 4 bases and J by 6 bases, with 14 bases between them. Germline V gene lookup returns CDR1 SGHDT and CDR2 YYEEEE. This CDR3 is 13 amino acids long. The DNA of the CDR3 is TGTGCCAGCAGCGCCGGGACGCCCTCCGAGCAGTACTTC. Amino acid sequence: CASSAGTPSEQYF.